This T cell receptor beta chain was captured in a study of shared clonotypes between healthy human individuals. Study summary: The cohort had two women and a few men, ages 18 to 49.

The sequencing of unsorted PBMC DNA took place on ten immunoSEQ deep assay plates. The repertoire was sequenced with immunoSEQ multiplex PCR; TCRdb's copy has only in-frame clones and lacks some. The table shows about 470,000 clones, with 70% to 80% occurring only once. All the donors were Caucasian adults who lived in Nashville, Tennessee. The receptor comes from a woman in her forties in good health. Some clones in this sample may be carry-over from other donors' samples. Sequenced input: PBMCs.

CDR3 DNA: TGTGCCAGCAGAACCGACAGGGCCCCTGGGGCCAACGTCCTGACTTTC. Its translation: CASRTDRAPGANVLTF. The chain carries TRBV6-6 and TRBJ2-6; 7 bases match TRBD1. The CDR3 length is 16 residues. Germline values: CDR1 MNHNY, CDR2 SVGAGI (reference sequence). V gave up 6 bases and J gave up 2 bases; unmatched junction bases: 7.